One sample yielded the 32 T cell receptor beta chains listed below, sequenced in a study of T cells expressing NK-cell markers. TCRdb re-called the 5' RACE reads and gives one entry per CDR3 protein, without DNA. Its clone listing holds 200,000 to 300,000 distinct CDR3 sequences. Source material: blood T cells: a sorted CD56 or NKG2C T cell subset, CD4+ or CD8+ T cells, or bulk PBMC T cells (not recorded which). The receptors come from a man aged 18 to 35 in good health.

The J gene is TRBJ2-1, the V gene TRBV30; lacking DNA, the TRBD2 call made by TCRdb goes unchecked. Germline V CDR1 and CDR2: GTSNPN, SVGIG (reference sequence). The CDR3 spans 14 residues. The CDR3 is CAWRLAGRYNEQFF. Full variable domain (outside the CDR3, taken from reference TRBV30 and TRBJ2-1): SQTIHQWPATLVQPVGSPLSLECTVEGTSNPNLYWYRQAAGRGLQLLFYSVGIGQISSEVPQNLSASRPQDRQFILSSKKLLLSDSGFYLCAWRLAGRYNEQFFGPGTRLTVL.

This chain uses TRBV5-1 with TRBJ2-3. Germline assignment: CDR1 SGHRS and CDR2 YFSETQ. The CDR3 sequence is 14 residues long. CDR3 region: CASSMGEATDTQYF.

This rearrangement joins TRBV7-7 to TRBJ2-1; as DNA is missing, the TRBD1 call by TCRdb cannot be tested. Per germline, CDR1 SSHAT and CDR2 FNYEAQ (reference sequence). The CDR3 covers 14 residues. CDR3 residues: CASSLGLGADEQFF.

The gene calls are TRBV10-3 and TRBJ1-1. CDR3 size: 14 residues. Germline V CDR1 and CDR2: ENHRY, SYGVKD. CDR3 sequence: CAISESTQSTEAFF.

The V gene is TRBV12-3 or TRBV12-4, the J gene TRBJ1-1; lacking DNA, the TRBD1 call made by TCRdb goes unchecked. The CDR3 is made up of 16 amino acids. CDR3 amino acids: CASSRAEGAMNTEAFF.

The J gene is TRBJ1-1, the V gene TRBV12-3 or TRBV12-4; TCRdb picks TRBD1, but there is no DNA to check that call. The CDR3 has 11 residues. The CDR3 spells CASSPGRWAFF.

The rearrangement links TRBV5-4 to TRBJ2-1; checking the TCRdb D call of TRBD2 is not possible without DNA. Per germline, CDR1 SGHNT and CDR2 YYREEE (reference sequence). This CDR3 is 15 amino acids long. The CDR3: CAGGGLAASYNEQFF.

V and J are TRBV12-3 or TRBV12-4 and TRBJ1-2; with no DNA, the TCRdb D assignment of TRBD1 cannot be verified. The CDR3 runs to 15 residues. The CDR3 sequence: CASSLATGGNYGYTF.

The chain combines TRBV5-6 with TRBJ1-2; the TCRdb call, TRBD1, lacks DNA for checking. This CDR3 has 15 residues. Germline V lookup: CDR1 SGHDT, CDR2 YYEEEE. Here the CDR3 reads CASSAGQGSNYGYTF.

The chain employs TRBV10-1 and TRBJ2-4; TCRdb lists TRBD1, though no DNA is available to test this call. Per germline, CDR1 WNHNN and CDR2 SYGVQD (reference sequence). This CDR3 region has 15 residues. This chain's CDR3 is CASRGEPLAKNIQYF.

The chain combines TRBV12-2 with TRBJ1-5; TCRdb reports TRBD1, a call that lacks DNA to check it against. TRBV12-2 is an annotated pseudogene. The length of the CDR3 is 15 residues. The chain's CDR3 is CASRSKTGGGQPQHF.

The chain combines TRBV2 with TRBJ1-4; TCRdb indicates TRBD1, and absent DNA this call remains unverified. The CDR3 spans 15 residues. The V gene's germline CDR1 is SNHLY and CDR2 FYNNEI. The CDR3 protein is CASSEAGALNEKLFF. Complete variable domain (other parts from reference TRBV2 and TRBJ1-4): EPEVTQTPSHQVTQMGQEVILRCVPISNHLYFYWYRQILGQKVEFLVSFYNNEISEKSEIFDDQFSVERPDGSNFTLKIRSTKLEDSAMYFCASSEAGALNEKLFFGSGTQLSVL.

The chain links TRBV4-2 to TRBJ1-2; TCRdb selects TRBD1, and the lack of DNA leaves this call unchecked. The CDR3 has 16 amino acids. The germline gives CDR1 LGHNA, CDR2 YNFKEQ. The CDR3 loop reads CASSQVWSEGGSGYTF.

V is TRBV7-2 and J is TRBJ2-3; the TRBD2 assignment by TCRdb is unverifiable without DNA. Germline CDR1 reads SGHTA; CDR2 reads FQGNSA. The CDR3 covers 17 residues. Here the CDR3 reads CASSPPGLAGGGDTQYF.

CDR3 in amino acids: CSAPDLSGYNQPQHF. The rearrangement links TRBV20-1 to TRBJ1-5; there is no DNA to check the TCRdb D call of TRBD1. This CDR3 has 15 residues. CDR1 is DFQATT, CDR2 SNEGSKA, per germline (reference sequence).

J is TRBJ2-5 and V is TRBV3-1; TCRdb indicates TRBD2, and absent DNA this call remains unverified. The CDR3 sequence is 17 residues long. Germline loops: CDR1 LGHDT, CDR2 YNNKEL (reference sequence). CDR3 residues: CASSQDRSREGGETQYF.

The chain links TRBV6-5 to TRBJ1-5; TCRdb designates TRBD1, a call that cannot be tested without DNA. The germline V gene has CDR1 MNHEY and CDR2 SVGAGI. The CDR3 consists of 12 residues. CDR3 protein: CATWDRDQPQHF.

The chain has TRBV20-1 and TRBJ2-5; TCRdb indicates TRBD1, and absent DNA this call remains unverified. Germline V gene sequence: CDR1 DFQATT, CDR2 SNEGSKA (reference sequence). The CDR3 totals 14 residues. CDR3 sequence: CSARDGRRVETQYF.

This chain joins TRBV7-8 and TRBJ2-5; the D call of TRBD1 rests on TCRdb alone, since no DNA is present to check it. There are 14 residues in the CDR3. Germline-derived CDR1 and CDR2 are SGHVS and FQNEAQ. The CDR3 here is CASSSTGGRETQYF.

J is TRBJ2-1 and V is TRBV14; lacking DNA, the TRBD1 call made by TCRdb goes unchecked. This CDR3 contains 14 residues. From germline, CDR1 is SGHDN and CDR2 FVKESK. The CDR3 spells CASKTGGAGNEQFF.

The chain has TRBV20-1 and TRBJ1-1; TCRdb's D call, TRBD1, is unchecked because there is no DNA. The length of the CDR3 is 14 residues. Germline-derived CDR1 and CDR2 are DFQATT and SNEGSKA (reference sequence). The chain's CDR3 is CSANKGGGGTEAFF.

The genes are TRBV20-1 and TRBJ1-2. This CDR3 is built from 14 residues. Germline values: CDR1 DFQATT, CDR2 SNEGSKA (reference sequence). The CDR3 reads CSASSQTSLYGYTF.

The chain has TRBV11-2 and TRBJ1-6; there is no DNA to check the TCRdb D call of TRBD1. The CDR3 consists of 18 residues. Germline CDR1 and CDR2: SGHAT and FQNNGV. CDR3 protein: CASSASRDRGSYNSPLHF.

The rearrangement joins TRBV4-3 to TRBJ2-3; the D gene TCRdb calls, TRBD1, cannot be checked with no DNA. The CDR3 extends over 14 amino acids. The germline CDR1 and CDR2 sequences are LGHNA and YSLEER. The CDR3 loop reads CASSITGGADTQYF.

This CDR3 reads CASSQFLAGVGELFF. The V call is TRBV3-1, the J call TRBJ2-2; the D gene TCRdb calls, TRBD2, cannot be checked with no DNA. This CDR3 has 15 amino acids. Germline CDR1 LGHDT, CDR2 YNNKEL (reference sequence). Full variable domain (rest looked up from reference TRBV3-1 and TRBJ2-2): DTAVSQTPKYLVTQMGNDKSIKCEQNLGHDTMYWYKQDSKKFLKIMFSYNNKELIINETVPNRFSPKSPDKAHLNLHINSLELGDSAVYFCASSQFLAGVGELFFGEGSRLTVL.

The V and J genes are TRBV29-1 and TRBJ1-4. Germline V gene data show CDR1 as SQVTM and CDR2 as ANQGSEA. This CDR3 has 14 residues. The CDR3: CSVEDKATNEKLFF.

The rearrangement uses TRBV24-1 and TRBJ2-2; without DNA, the TCRdb call of TRBD2 cannot be checked. Germline CDR1 KGHDR, CDR2 SFDVKD. CDR3 length: 18 residues. The CDR3 loop is CATSDLTSGRTGTGELFF.

The chain employs TRBV12-3 or TRBV12-4 and TRBJ2-1. The CDR3 extends over 13 amino acids. The chain's CDR3 is CASSLGSYGEQFF.

CDR3 residues: CAISEFGLAENTDTQYF. The rearrangement uses TRBV10-3 and TRBJ2-3; the TCRdb call, TRBD2, lacks DNA for checking. The CDR3 has 17 residues. Germline V gives CDR1 ENHRY, CDR2 SYGVKD.

Here the CDR3 reads CASSPQDRNSPLHF. V gene TRBV18 combines with J gene TRBJ1-6. The CDR3 extends over 14 amino acids. Germline V gene data show CDR1 as KGHSH and CDR2 as LQKENI.

This chain joins TRBV25-1 and TRBJ1-2. Germline lookup yields CDR1 MGHDK and CDR2 SYGVNS. The CDR3 runs to 13 residues. CDR3 amino acids: CASADPPYYGYTF.

The chain is built from TRBV12-3 or TRBV12-4 and TRBJ2-1; without DNA, the TCRdb call of TRBD1 cannot be checked. The CDR3 has 15 residues. CDR3 in amino acids: CASSLAVRDSDEQFF.